This passage covers 32 T cell receptor beta chains from one sample sequenced in a study of CD8+ T cells in alopecia areata. After isolation, RNA underwent reverse transcription to generate cDNA as the sequencing template. The table came from immunoSEQ multiplex PCR; TCRdb's copy has only in-frame clones and leaves some out. The table has over 150,000 clones, around half seen once. Treatment reported: oral pan-JAK inhibitor, 5-10 mg twice daily. Sequenced here: CD8+ T cells sorted from blood, sampled at week 24, from a patient treated with tofacitinib. These receptors came from a human donor with alopecia areata.

The CDR3 bases are TGTGCCAGCAGCTTAGGTAGCGGGGGGTACGAGCAGTACTTC. It encodes CASSLGSGGYEQYF. The chain combines TRBV7-6 with TRBJ2-7; 10 bases line up with TRBD2. The CDR3 consists of 14 residues. Trimming cost V 1 base and J 4 bases; bases outside gene matches: 1. The germline V gene has CDR1 SGHVS and CDR2 FNYEAQ.

This clone showed up just a few times. The chain recombines TRBV7-8 with TRBJ2-6, with D hard to call. The germline CDR1 and CDR2 sequences are SGHVS and FQNEAQ. The length of the CDR3 is 14 residues. Trimming removed 1 base from V and 1 base from J, with 2 bases in between. The CDR3 DNA is TGTGCCAGCAGCTTAGGGTCTGGGGCCAACGTCCTGACTTTC. Translation: CASSLGSGANVLTF.

This clone is a singleton in its sample. CDR3 in amino acids: CASSLYESGNRGYGYTF. Here the CDR3 DNA reads TGTGCCAGCAGCTTATACGAATCTGGGAACAGGGGCTATGGCTACACCTTC. The chain carries TRBV11-2 and TRBJ1-2; TRBD1 matches 7 bases. Germline V gene sequence: CDR1 SGHAT, CDR2 FQNNGV. The CDR3 runs to 17 residues. The V gene end was trimmed by 2 bases and the J gene end by 4 bases; junction bases not matched to a gene: 13.

This CDR3 reads CASSTRDTANYGYTF. DNA of the CDR3: TGCGCCAGCAGCACGCGGGACACCGCTAACTATGGCTACACCTTC. The chain links TRBV5-1 to TRBJ1-2; D may be TRBD1 (6 bases). The germline V gene encodes CDR1 SGHRS and CDR2 YFSETQ. This CDR3 has 15 residues. The V gene lost 4 bases and the J gene lost 0 bases, with 13 bases spanning the gap.

The chain recombines TRBV11-2 with TRBJ2-7; no clear D. There are 13 residues in the CDR3. V lost 0 bases and J lost 4, with 7 bases in between. Germline V gene lookup returns CDR1 SGHAT and CDR2 FQNNGV. The CDR3 coding sequence is TGTGCCAGCAGCTTAGAATTCGCATACGAGCAGTACTTC. It is translated as CASSLEFAYEQYF.

The chain has TRBV11-2 and TRBJ2-1, with D possibly matching TRBD1 (5 bases). With 0 bases removed from V and 6 bases from J, the gap between germline ends came to 6 bases. The CDR3 has 13 amino acids. The germline CDR1 and CDR2 sequences are SGHAT and FQNNGV. The DNA of the CDR3 is TGTGCCAGCAGCTTAGAACAGGCCAATGAGCAGTTCTTC. Translated: CASSLEQANEQFF.

This clone appeared a single time. This sequence joins TRBV5-1 and TRBJ2-7; no clear D gene. Per germline, CDR1 SGHRS and CDR2 YFSETQ. The CDR3 is 14 amino acids. Trimming shortened V by 3 bases and J by 5 bases, and 15 bases separated the two germline ends. CDR3 DNA sequence: TGCGCCAGCAGCTCTCACCACCATGGGGACGAGCAGTACTTC. It yields the protein CASSSHHHGDEQYF.

This clone has only a few counts. This rearrangement joins TRBV29-1 to TRBJ2-1, with unresolved D. The V and J ends lost 7 bases and 8 bases respectively, with 9 bases between them. CDR1 is SQVTM and CDR2 is ANQGSEA in the germline V gene. The CDR3 extends over 10 amino acids. DNA of the CDR3: TGCAGCGCTGGTGGCTATGAGCAGTTCTTC. Translating gives CSAGGYEQFF.

This clone was counted many times. The V gene is TRBV29-1, the J gene TRBJ2-3; 8 nucleotides align to TRBD1. Germline CDR1 SQVTM, CDR2 ANQGSEA. CDR3 length: 14 residues. The J segment lost 4 bases and the V segment lost 3 bases, leaving 6 bases of the junction unmatched. In nucleotides, the CDR3 is TGCAGCGTTGAGACAGGGGATGGGTCAGATACGCAGTATTTT. Translated: CSVETGDGSDTQYF.

This chain uses TRBV9 with TRBJ2-3; D not resolved. V was trimmed by 3 bases and J by 3 bases, leaving 11 bases between them. The germline V gene encodes CDR1 SGDLS and CDR2 YYNGEE. The CDR3 runs 14 residues. The CDR3 is CASSEQKLTDTQYF. CDR3 nucleotides: TGTGCCAGCAGCGAACAGAAGCTAACAGATACGCAGTATTTT.

The rearrangement links TRBV7-8 to TRBJ2-7; D gene ambiguous. Trimming took 0 bases from V and 4 from J, leaving 22 bases between them. This CDR3 has 18 amino acids. CDR1 SGHVS and CDR2 FQNEAQ come from the germline V gene. This CDR3 reads CASSLANLKESLVYEQYF. CDR3 sequence (DNA): TGTGCCAGCAGCTTAGCGAACCTTAAGGAGTCTCTGGTATACGAGCAGTACTTC. The full variable domain, in which reference TRBV7-8 and TRBJ2-7 provide the parts outside the CDR3, is GAGVSQSPRYKVAKRGQDVALRCDPISGHVSLFWYQQALGQGPEFLTYFQNEAQLDKSGLPSDRFFAERPEGSVSTLKIQRTQQEDSAVYLCASSLANLKESLVYEQYFGPGTRLTVT.

The chain has TRBV7-2 and TRBJ2-7; the D gene is possibly TRBD2 (5 bases). V lost 8 bases to trimming and J lost 4 bases, with 15 bases between them. Germline CDR1 is SGHTA and CDR2 is FQGNSA. CDR3 length: 13 residues. The CDR3 region has the DNA TGTGCCAGCGTCCCGGGGTTGGGATACGAGCAGTACTTC. Its translation is CASVPGLGYEQYF.

This chain uses TRBV27 with TRBJ2-5, with 12 bases matching TRBD2. CDR1 is MNHEY, CDR2 SMNVEV, per germline (reference sequence). CDR3 length: 16 residues. With V trimmed by 3 bases and J by 4 bases, 6 bases remained unmatched. The CDR3 region has the DNA TGTGCCAGCAGTTTGGAATCTAGCGGGGGGGTAGAGACCCAGTACTTC. Residues: CASSLESSGGVETQYF.

For this clone: Different DNA sequences within this sample yield the same CDR3. This sequence joins TRBV30 and TRBJ1-2; possible D gene TRBD1, 5 bases. V dropped 3 bases and J dropped 1 base, with 6 bases sitting between them. The CDR3 runs 12 residues. Germline V CDR1 and CDR2: GTSNPN, SVGIG (reference sequence). The DNA for the CDR3 is TGTGCCTGGAGGGGGGTTAACTATGGCTACACCTTC. It is translated as CAWRGVNYGYTF.

The rearrangement joins TRBV13 to TRBJ1-1; D may be TRBD1 (6 bases). This CDR3 region has 13 residues. Per the germline V gene, CDR1 is PRHDT and CDR2 is FYEKMQ (reference sequence). V lost 4 bases to trimming and J lost 10 bases, with 16 bases between them. CDR3 in amino acids: CASSSGTSSTAFF. The CDR3 DNA sequence: TGTGCCAGCAGCTCCGGGACATCCTCGACAGCTTTCTTT.

The rearrangement uses TRBV2 and TRBJ2-1; either TRBD1 or TRBD2 may supply D (5 bases each). The CDR3 length is 18 residues. The ends were cut back, 6 bases at V and 5 bases at J, with 26 bases in the middle. The germline gives CDR1 SNHLY, CDR2 FYNNEI. CDR3 region: CASRNLRQTGTTDNEQFF. The CDR3, as DNA: TGTGCCAGCAGGAATTTAAGACAGACCGGGACGACAGACAATGAGCAGTTCTTC.

The rearrangement links TRBV29-1 to TRBJ1-2, with D possibly being TRBD1 (6 bases). This CDR3 is built from 15 residues. The V end was cut by 2 bases, the J end by 4 bases, with 17 bases between. CDR1 and CDR2 (germline): SQVTM, ANQGSEA. CDR3 region: CSVESTDSPGYGYTF. The CDR3, as DNA: TGCAGCGTTGAAAGTACGGACAGTCCTGGCTATGGCTACACCTTC.

V gene TRBV7-2 combines with J gene TRBJ2-2; TRBD2 might be the D (6 bases). Germline assignment: CDR1 SGHTA and CDR2 FQGNSA. The ends were cut back, 2 bases at V and 6 bases at J, with 13 bases in the middle. This CDR3 contains 15 residues. As DNA, the CDR3 is TGTGCCAGCAGCTTAAGTAGAGCGGGTCCCGGGGAGCTGTTTTTT. It encodes CASSLSRAGPGELFF.

This clone occurred a few times. V and J are TRBV4-2 and TRBJ2-2, with no clear D. This CDR3 comprises 16 residues. V lost 0 bases, J lost 5 bases, and 13 bases lay in between. The V gene's germline CDR1 is LGHNA and CDR2 YNFKEQ. The CDR3 coding sequence is TGTGCCAGCAGCCAAGATAGGCACAGAACAACCGGGGAGCTGTTTTTT. This sequence encodes CASSQDRHRTTGELFF.

As concerns this clone: This sample also contains other DNA sequences that code for the same CDR3. This chain joins TRBV27 and TRBJ2-7; D could derive from TRBD1 or TRBD2 (6 bases each). Looked up from germline, CDR1 is MNHEY and CDR2 is SMNVEV (reference sequence). The CDR3 runs 12 residues. Trimming cost V 4 bases and J 6 bases, with 10 bases left between them. The DNA for the CDR3 is TGTGCCAGCAGTTACGGGGGCGGCGAGCAGTACTTC. Its protein product is CASSYGGGEQYF.

This clone was observed a single time. The CDR3 sequence is CASSQGPYAEAFF. CDR3 nucleotides: TGCGCCAGCAGCCAAGGGCCTTACGCTGAAGCTTTCTTT. The gene calls are TRBV4-3 and TRBJ1-1, with no clear D. This CDR3 has 13 residues. Looked up from germline, CDR1 is LGHNA and CDR2 is YSLEER. V lost 1 base to trimming and J lost 6 bases, with 9 bases between them.

The V and J genes are TRBV12-2 and TRBJ2-2. TRBV12-2 is a documented pseudogene. The CDR3 totals 14 residues. CDR3 coding DNA: TGTGCAAGTCGCTTAGTATCCCGAAGCGGGGAGCTGTTTTTT. Its translation is CASRLVSRSGELFF.

The chain links TRBV7-2 to TRBJ1-1; D gene unclear. The length of the CDR3 is 13 residues. Germline V lookup: CDR1 SGHTA, CDR2 FQGNSA. Trimming stripped 2 bases from V and 4 bases from J, with 8 bases between. DNA for the CDR3: TGTGCCAGCAGCTTATTCGGAACCACTGAAGCTTTCTTT. This encodes CASSLFGTTEAFF.

V is TRBV10-3 and J is TRBJ2-7; the match to TRBD1 covers 11 bases. V dropped 5 bases and J dropped 4; count of bases not matched to a gene: 4. The germline V gene encodes CDR1 ENHRY and CDR2 SYGVKD. This CDR3 region has 14 residues. The CDR3 reads CAISSGDRGYEQYF. DNA for the CDR3: TGTGCCATCAGTAGCGGGGACAGGGGGTACGAGCAGTACTTC.

The chain has TRBV6-5 and TRBJ2-1; D could derive from TRBD1 or TRBD2 (5 bases each). In germline, CDR1 is MNHEY, CDR2 SVGAGI. The germline V and J ends were trimmed by 4 bases and 5 bases, with 9 bases remaining between them. This CDR3 contains 13 residues. The CDR3 is CASSLLGDNEQFF. CDR3 nucleotide sequence: TGTGCCAGCAGTTTATTGGGGGACAATGAGCAGTTCTTC.

The CDR3 nucleotides are TGCGCCAGCAGCCCGGGACACAGGGACGGGACCGGGGAGCTGTTTTTT. The encoded protein is CASSPGHRDGTGELFF. The chain uses TRBV5-1 and TRBJ2-2; TRBD1 might be the D (6 bases). The germline V gene encodes CDR1 SGHRS and CDR2 YFSETQ. V lost 4 bases, J lost 5 bases, and 18 bases lay in between. This CDR3 region has 16 residues.

A remark on this clone: Relative to the germline gene, one junction end is altered; a read error may explain this. Other DNA sequences in the sample encode the same CDR3. The CDR3 DNA reads TGCAGCGTGGAAGCTAACACTGAAGCTTTCTTT. It is translated as CSVEANTEAFF. The rearrangement uses TRBV29-1 and TRBJ1-1; D gene uncertain. The V gene's germline CDR1 is SQVTM and CDR2 ANQGSEA. The CDR3 totals 11 residues.

In this sample, this clone turned up a few times. This sequence joins TRBV6-4 and TRBJ2-1; D is unclear. CDR1 MRHNA and CDR2 SNTAGT come from the germline V gene. The V end was cut by 0 bases, the J end by 10 bases, with 4 bases between. This CDR3 is built from 11 residues. CDR3 residues: CASSDSGEQFF. DNA for the CDR3: TGTGCCAGCAGTGACTCAGGGGAGCAGTTCTTC.

V usage is TRBV2 and J usage is TRBJ1-2; the D gene is possibly TRBD1 (5 bases). The CDR3 is 15 residues long. With 6 bases removed from V and 3 bases from J, the gap between germline ends came to 17 bases. Germline CDR1 reads SNHLY; CDR2 reads FYNNEI. DNA for the CDR3: TGTGCCAGCAGGACGACTTACGGGGCCGACTATGGCTACACCTTC. Translated: CASRTTYGADYGYTF.

The rearrangement links TRBV6-5 to TRBJ1-5; D gene uncertain. The V and J ends lost 0 bases and 11 bases respectively, with 14 bases between them. The CDR3 consists of 14 residues. Germline-derived CDR1 and CDR2 are MNHEY and SVGAGI. The CDR3 loop is CASSYSSEQPTQHF. The CDR3 DNA follows: TGTGCCAGCAGTTACTCGAGTGAACAGCCAACCCAGCATTTT.

The chain uses TRBV6-4 and TRBJ2-1; 8 nucleotides line up with TRBD2. The ends lost 8 bases at V and 4 bases at J; junction bases unmatched: 7. This CDR3 comprises 14 residues. Germline V lookup: CDR1 MRHNA, CDR2 SNTAGT. The CDR3 DNA is TGTGCCAGCGGCCCGGGGGGGCCATACAATGAGCAGTTCTTC. It is translated as CASGPGGPYNEQFF.

The chain carries TRBV12-5 and TRBJ1-2; 7 bases line up with TRBD1. Germline loops: CDR1 LGHNT, CDR2 FRNRAP. Germline trimming cut 2 bases from V and 4 bases from J; bases unmatched to any gene: 4. The length of the CDR3 is 14 residues. CDR3 in amino acids: CASGLLGQIYGYTF. In DNA form, the CDR3 reads TGTGCTAGTGGTTTGTTGGGACAGATCTATGGCTACACCTTC.